Below, 16 T cell receptor beta chains from the same sample are listed, as sequenced in a study of T cell responses to AZD1222 COVID-19 vaccine. The repertoire was sequenced with immunoSEQ multiplex PCR; TCRdb's copy has only in-frame clones and lacks some. The profile shows 140,000 or so clones, roughly nine tenths of them singletons. Source: peripheral blood, taken 28 days after the second dose of the MenACWY control vaccine. These receptors all come from an adult who received the MenACWY meningococcal vaccine as a control.

This clone was counted only a few times. The chain combines TRBV5-4 with TRBJ1-5; maybe TRBD1 (5 bases). Germline V gene lookup returns CDR1 SGHNT and CDR2 YYREEE (reference sequence). This CDR3 has 15 amino acids. V was shortened by 0 bases and J by 4 bases, with 11 bases between the two germline ends. In nucleotides, the CDR3 is TGTGCCAGCAGCTTGGATGGGGGGATAAATCAGCCCCAGCATTTT. As protein: CASSLDGGINQPQHF.

The chain recombines TRBV12-3 or TRBV12-4 with TRBJ1-4; TRBD1 matches 8 bases. The junction had 4 bases not matched to a gene; V was cut back by 6 bases and J by 7 bases. The CDR3 spans 13 residues. CDR3 nucleotides: TGTGCCAGCAGGCAGGGGGCAAGTGAAAAACTGTTTTTT. Translation: CASRQGASEKLFF.

The V call is TRBV11-1, the J call TRBJ1-2; D is possibly TRBD1 (5 bases). Germline values: CDR1 SGHAT, CDR2 FQDESV (reference sequence). The CDR3 is made up of 15 amino acids. Trimming stripped 5 bases from V and 7 bases from J, with 20 bases between. The CDR3 nucleotides are TGTGCCAGCAGCCAAGAGGTGGCAGGGAGATTTGGCTACACCTTC. This encodes CASSQEVAGRFGYTF.

This clone was detected once. The chain joins TRBV7-2 to TRBJ1-4, with D possibly TRBD1 on 6 matching bases. This CDR3 spans 15 amino acids. V lost 4 bases and J 0 bases, leaving 9 bases between the germline ends. The V gene's germline CDR1 is SGHTA and CDR2 FQGNSA. The CDR3 here is CASSSRQATNEKLFF. For the CDR3, the DNA is TGTGCCAGCAGCTCTCGACAGGCAACTAATGAAAAACTGTTTTTT.

The chain joins TRBV5-1 to TRBJ1-5; tentatively, D is TRBD1 (6 bases). The germline V and J ends were trimmed by 4 bases and 7 bases, with 18 bases remaining between them. This CDR3 region has 15 residues. Germline CDR1 is SGHRS and CDR2 is YFSETQ. The CDR3: CASSQEGGAGQPQHF. The DNA of the CDR3 is TGCGCCAGCAGCCAAGAAGGGGGAGCCGGCCAGCCCCAGCATTTT. Full variable domain (rest looked up from reference TRBV5-1 and TRBJ1-5): KAGVTQTPRYLIKTRGQQVTLSCSPISGHRSVSWYQQTPGQGLQFLFEYFSETQRNKGNFPGRFSGRQFSNSRSEMNVSTLELGDSALYLCASSQEGGAGQPQHFGDGTRLSIL.

The gene calls are TRBV6-5 and TRBJ1-2; D remains ambiguous. The CDR3 consists of 14 residues. The germline V gene has CDR1 MNHEY and CDR2 SVGAGI. V shed 5 bases and J shed 3 bases, with 13 bases lying between them. The CDR3 bases are TGTGCCAGCAGTAGAATGAACGCGGACTATGGCTACACCTTC. Residues: CASSRMNADYGYTF.

The rearrangement joins TRBV25-1 to TRBJ1-1, with 7 bases identical to TRBD1. This CDR3 comprises 14 residues. J lost 6 bases, V lost 2 bases, and 6 bases had no gene match. Looked up from germline, CDR1 is MGHDK and CDR2 is SYGVNS. CDR3 in amino acids: CASSEKKRGPEAFF. The DNA of the CDR3 is TGTGCCAGCAGTGAAAAAAAAAGGGGGCCTGAAGCTTTCTTT.

V gene TRBV18 combines with J gene TRBJ2-1; 9 positions match TRBD2. With 3 bases clipped from V and 12 bases from J, the junction kept 15 bases outside the gene matches. In germline, CDR1 is KGHSH, CDR2 LQKENI. This CDR3 is 16 amino acids long. CDR3 in DNA: TGTGCCAGCTCACCGGACTCTAGCGGGATCCACAGATGGCAGTTCTTC. This sequence encodes CASSPDSSGIHRWQFF. Together with reference TRBV18 and TRBJ2-1, the CDR3 gives the full variable domain: NAGVMQNPRHLVRRRGQEARLRCSPMKGHSHVYWYRQLPEEGLKFMVYLQKENIIDESGMPKERFSAEFPKEGPSILRIQQVVRGDSAAYFCASSPDSSGIHRWQFFGPGTRLTVL.

This clone was observed a single time. This chain connects TRBV19 to TRBJ2-3, with TRBD2 matching 7 bases. In germline, CDR1 is LNHDA, CDR2 SQIVND (reference sequence). This CDR3 is 14 amino acids long. Unmatched junction bases numbered 3, after V lost 4 bases and J lost 2 bases. CDR3 sequence reads: CASSNLADTDTQYF. The CDR3 bases are TGTGCCAGTAGTAACCTAGCGGACACAGATACGCAGTATTTT.

About this clone itself: At one of its ends the junction is not consistent with the germline gene, which may arise from a read error. The genes are TRBV5-1 and TRBJ2-7; 10 bases match TRBD2. Per the germline V gene, CDR1 is SGHRS and CDR2 is YFSETQ. The CDR3 totals 14 residues. The CDR3 region has the DNA TGCGCCAGTGGGCTAGCGGGAGTATCCTCCGAGCAGTACTTC. It translates to CASGLAGVSSEQYF.

In this sample, this clone turned up once. This chain joins TRBV19 and TRBJ1-6, with 7 bases aligning to TRBD1. The CDR3 runs 16 residues. With 4 bases clipped from V and 6 bases from J, the junction kept 9 bases outside the gene matches. Germline lookup yields CDR1 LNHDA and CDR2 SQIVND (reference sequence). The CDR3: CASSKGDSTSNSPLHF. CDR3 sequence (DNA): TGTGCCAGTAGTAAGGGGGACAGTACCTCTAATTCACCCCTCCACTTT.

The rearrangement joins TRBV6-2 or TRBV6-3 to TRBJ2-2; TRBD2 agrees at 10 bases. The CDR3 runs to 19 residues. The junction had 10 bases not matched to a gene; V was cut back by 2 bases and J by 1 base. Germline CDR1 and CDR2: MNHEY and SVGEGT. CDR3 nucleotides: TGTGCCAGCAGTTACGATATTAGCGGGAGGCCCATGAACACCGGGGAGCTGTTTTTT. Protein sequence: CASSYDISGRPMNTGELFF.

The chain recombines TRBV2 with TRBJ2-7; no clear D gene. The CDR3 spans 11 residues. V dropped 3 bases and J dropped 2 bases, with 2 bases sitting between them. The germline CDR1 and CDR2 sequences are SNHLY and FYNNEI. The CDR3 sequence: CASSDAYEQYF. The CDR3 DNA sequence: TGTGCCAGCAGTGACGCCTACGAGCAGTACTTC.

The V call is TRBV15, the J call TRBJ2-5; 16 bases line up with TRBD2. The germline gives CDR1 LNHNV, CDR2 YYDKDF (reference sequence). The V and J ends lost 4 bases and 4 bases, in that order; junction bases with no gene match: 9. The CDR3 totals 18 residues. Written as DNA, the CDR3 is TGTGCCACCAGCAACCCCGGGACTAGCGGGAGGGGGGTAGAGACCCAGTACTTC. Translated, it gives CATSNPGTSGRGVETQYF.

The chain has TRBV5-1 and TRBJ2-3; 12 nucleotides match TRBD1. The trim removed 4 bases at V and 5 bases at J, leaving 5 bases unmatched. Germline V gene sequence: CDR1 SGHRS, CDR2 YFSETQ. This CDR3 has 15 amino acids. CDR3 in amino acids: CASSAGQGAGDTQYF. DNA for the CDR3: TGCGCCAGCAGCGCGGGACAGGGGGCAGGAGATACGCAGTATTTT.

This sequence joins TRBV6-5 and TRBJ2-1; D perhaps matches TRBD2 (6 bases). V lost 10 bases and J 5 bases, leaving 6 bases between the germline ends. The CDR3 is 10 amino acids. Germline-derived CDR1 and CDR2 are MNHEY and SVGAGI. The CDR3 region is CATGDNEQFF. In DNA form, the CDR3 reads TGTGCCACGGGGGACAATGAGCAGTTCTTC.